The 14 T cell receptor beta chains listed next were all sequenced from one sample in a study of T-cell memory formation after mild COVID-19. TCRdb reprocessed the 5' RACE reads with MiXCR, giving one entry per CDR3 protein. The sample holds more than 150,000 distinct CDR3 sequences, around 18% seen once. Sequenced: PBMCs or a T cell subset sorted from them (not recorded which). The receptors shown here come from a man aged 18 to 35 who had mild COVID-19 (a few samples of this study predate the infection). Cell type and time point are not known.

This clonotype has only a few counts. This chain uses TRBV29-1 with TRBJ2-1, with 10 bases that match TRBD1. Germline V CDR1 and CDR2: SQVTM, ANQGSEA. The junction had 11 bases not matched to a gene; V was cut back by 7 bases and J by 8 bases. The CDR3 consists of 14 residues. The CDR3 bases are TGCAGCGCGAGTACCGGGACAGGGGACGATGAGCAGTTCTTC. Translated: CSASTGTGDDEQFF.

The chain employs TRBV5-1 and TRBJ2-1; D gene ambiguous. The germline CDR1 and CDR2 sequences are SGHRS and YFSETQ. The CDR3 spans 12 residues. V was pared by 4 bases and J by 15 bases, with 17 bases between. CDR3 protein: CASSPLQGSMFF. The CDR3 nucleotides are TGCGCCAGCAGCCCCCTGCAAGGGTCCATGTTCTTC.

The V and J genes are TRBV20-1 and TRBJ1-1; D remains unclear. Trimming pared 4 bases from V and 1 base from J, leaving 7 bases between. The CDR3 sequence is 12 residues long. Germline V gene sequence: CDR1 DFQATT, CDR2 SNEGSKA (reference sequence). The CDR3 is CSAKPTNTEAFF. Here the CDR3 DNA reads TGCAGTGCTAAACCCACGAACACTGAAGCTTTCTTT.

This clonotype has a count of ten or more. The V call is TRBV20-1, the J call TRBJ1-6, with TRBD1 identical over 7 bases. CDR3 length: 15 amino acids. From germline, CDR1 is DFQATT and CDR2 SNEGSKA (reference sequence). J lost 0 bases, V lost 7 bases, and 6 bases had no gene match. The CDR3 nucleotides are TGCAGTGTTAGGACAGGCGACTCCTATAATTCACCCCTCCACTTT. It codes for CSVRTGDSYNSPLHF.

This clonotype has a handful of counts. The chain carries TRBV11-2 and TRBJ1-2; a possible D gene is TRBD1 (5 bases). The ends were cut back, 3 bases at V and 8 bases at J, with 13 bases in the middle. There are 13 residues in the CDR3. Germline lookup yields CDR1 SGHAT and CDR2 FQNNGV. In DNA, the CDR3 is TGTGCCAGCAGCTTCAGGGATCGTAGGGGCTACACCTTC. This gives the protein CASSFRDRRGYTF.

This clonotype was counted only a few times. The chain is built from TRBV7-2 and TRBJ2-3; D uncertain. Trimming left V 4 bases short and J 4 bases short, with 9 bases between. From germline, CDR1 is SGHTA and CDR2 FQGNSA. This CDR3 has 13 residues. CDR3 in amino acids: CASSSHPADTQYF. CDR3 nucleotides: TGTGCCAGCAGCTCCCACCCCGCAGATACGCAGTATTTT.

In DNA form, the CDR3 reads TGTGCCAGCAGTTACCCCCAAGGAGGGGAAGGCTATGGCTACACCTTC. The encoded protein is CASSYPQGGEGYGYTF. V usage is TRBV6-5 and J usage is TRBJ1-2; TRBD1 is a possible D gene (5 bases). The V end was cut by 2 bases, the J end by 4 bases, with 17 bases between. Germline CDR1 is MNHEY and CDR2 is SVGAGI. CDR3 length: 16 amino acids.

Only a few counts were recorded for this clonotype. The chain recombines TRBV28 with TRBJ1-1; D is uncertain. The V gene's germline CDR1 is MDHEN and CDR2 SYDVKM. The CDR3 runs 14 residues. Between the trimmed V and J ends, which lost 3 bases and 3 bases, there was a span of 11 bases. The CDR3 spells CASSLRPEDTEAFF. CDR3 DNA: TGTGCCAGCAGTTTGAGGCCCGAAGACACTGAAGCTTTCTTT. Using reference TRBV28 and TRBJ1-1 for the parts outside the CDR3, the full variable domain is DVKVTQSSRYLVKRTGEKVFLECVQDMDHENMFWYRQDPGLGLRLIYFSYDVKMKEKGDIPEGYSVSREKKERFSLILESASTNQTSMYLCASSLRPEDTEAFFGQGTRLTVV.

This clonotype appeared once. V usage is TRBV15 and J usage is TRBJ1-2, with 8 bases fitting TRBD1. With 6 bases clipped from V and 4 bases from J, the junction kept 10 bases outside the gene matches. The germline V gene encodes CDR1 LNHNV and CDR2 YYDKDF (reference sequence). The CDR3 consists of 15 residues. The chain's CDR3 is CATRPADREAYGYTF. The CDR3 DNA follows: TGTGCCACCAGGCCCGCGGACAGGGAGGCCTATGGCTACACCTTC.

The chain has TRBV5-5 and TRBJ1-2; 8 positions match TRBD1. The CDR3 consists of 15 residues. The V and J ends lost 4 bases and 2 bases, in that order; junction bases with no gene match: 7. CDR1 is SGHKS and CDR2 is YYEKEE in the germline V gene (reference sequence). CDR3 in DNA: TGTGCCAGCAGCCCCAGCAGGGGGCGAAACTATGGCTACACCTTC. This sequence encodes CASSPSRGRNYGYTF.

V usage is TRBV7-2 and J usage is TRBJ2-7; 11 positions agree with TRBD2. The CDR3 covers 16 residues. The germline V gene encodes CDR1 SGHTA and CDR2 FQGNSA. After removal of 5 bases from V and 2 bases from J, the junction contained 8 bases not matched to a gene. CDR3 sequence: CASSPQGTSGAYEQYF. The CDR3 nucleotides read TGTGCCAGCAGCCCCCAGGGGACTAGCGGAGCCTACGAGCAGTACTTC. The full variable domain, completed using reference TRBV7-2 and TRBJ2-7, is GAGVSQSPSNKVTEKGKDVELRCDPISGHTALYWYRQSLGQGLEFLIYFQGNSAPDKSGLPSDRFSAERTGGSVSTLTIQRTQQEDSAVYLCASSPQGTSGAYEQYFGPGTRLTVT.

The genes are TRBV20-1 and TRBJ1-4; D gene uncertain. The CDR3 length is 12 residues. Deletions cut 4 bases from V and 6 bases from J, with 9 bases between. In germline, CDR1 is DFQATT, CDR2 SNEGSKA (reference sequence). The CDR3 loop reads CSATGDHEKLFF. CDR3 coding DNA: TGCAGTGCTACAGGAGATCATGAAAAACTGTTTTTT.

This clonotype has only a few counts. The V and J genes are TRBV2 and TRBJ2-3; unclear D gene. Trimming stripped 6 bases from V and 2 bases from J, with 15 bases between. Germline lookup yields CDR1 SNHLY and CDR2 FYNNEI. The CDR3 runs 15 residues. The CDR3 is CASSITKTYTDTQYF. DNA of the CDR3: TGTGCCAGCAGCATAACGAAGACCTACACAGATACGCAGTATTTT.

Here the CDR3 reads CASSEARVGYTF. Written as DNA, the CDR3 is TGTGCCAGCAGTGAAGCAAGGGTCGGCTACACCTTC. The chain joins TRBV6-1 to TRBJ1-2; D ambiguous. V shed 0 bases and J shed 8 bases, with 7 bases lying between them. Germline CDR1 is MNHNS and CDR2 is SASEGT. This CDR3 is built from 12 residues.